A single sample is the source of the 29 T cell receptor beta chains below, sequenced in a study of blood T cell repertoires in COVID-19. TCRdb's table, derived via immunoSEQ multiplex PCR, lists solely in-frame clones and lacks some. Among about 270,000 clones listed, 85% to 90% were seen once. The sequencing input was PBMCs or T cells enriched from blood (not recorded which). The receptors here all came from a young woman with acute COVID-19.

The chain employs TRBV6-1 and TRBJ1-5, with D tentatively TRBD1 (6 bases). This CDR3 region has 15 residues. Per the germline V gene, CDR1 is MNHNS and CDR2 is SASEGT. V lost 0 bases and J lost 7, with 13 bases in between. The CDR3 nucleotides read TGTGCCAGCAGTGAAGCATCGGGGGGCGGGCAGCCCCAGCATTTT. This sequence encodes CASSEASGGGQPQHF.

The chain combines TRBV5-5 with TRBJ1-2, with D unresolved. Germline V CDR1 and CDR2: SGHKS, YYEKEE (reference sequence). Trimming took 0 bases from V and 2 from J, leaving 8 bases between them. This CDR3 has 14 residues. CDR3 sequence reads: CASSLAGGNYGYTF. CDR3 sequence (DNA): TGTGCCAGCAGCTTGGCGGGAGGGAACTATGGCTACACCTTC.

The chain has TRBV5-5 and TRBJ2-3; D gene ambiguous. Germline V gene lookup returns CDR1 SGHKS and CDR2 YYEKEE (reference sequence). The ends were cut back, 4 bases at V and 2 bases at J, with 5 bases in the middle. The CDR3 extends over 12 amino acids. The CDR3 region has the DNA TGTGCCAGCAGCCCCAACACAGATACGCAGTATTTT. Protein: CASSPNTDTQYF.

For the CDR3, the DNA is TGTGCCAGTGCATCGGGTAGCACAGATACGCAGTATTTT. Its protein is CASASGSTDTQYF. This chain joins TRBV19 and TRBJ2-3; D gene ambiguous. The CDR3 length is 13 residues. Trimming left V 8 bases short and J 0 bases short, with 9 bases between. Germline V gives CDR1 LNHDA, CDR2 SQIVND (reference sequence). The full variable domain, in which reference TRBV19 and TRBJ2-3 provide the parts outside the CDR3, is DGGITQSPKYLFRKEGQNVTLSCEQNLNHDAMYWYRQDPGQGLRLIYYSQIVNDFQKGDIAEGYSVSREKKESFPLTVTSAQKNPTAFYLCASASGSTDTQYFGPGTRLTVL.

The rearrangement links TRBV5-6 to TRBJ2-7; 11 positions match TRBD1. CDR3 length: 14 residues. Germline CDR1 is SGHDT and CDR2 is YYEEEE. J was trimmed by 6 bases and V by 2 bases; bases with no gene match: 4. DNA of the CDR3: TGTGCCAGCAGCTTCCGGGACAGGGGGGGCGAGCAGTACTTC. Amino acids: CASSFRDRGGEQYF.

CDR3 coding DNA: TGTGCCAGCTCACCTGGAGTCGGGACAGGGGGCTCGCCTGGCGAAGCTTTCTTT. This sequence encodes CASSPGVGTGGSPGEAFF. V is TRBV18 and J is TRBJ1-1; TRBD1 matches 12 bases. V was clipped by 3 bases and J by 8 bases; unmatched bases: 16. Germline CDR1 and CDR2: KGHSH and LQKENI. The CDR3 length is 18 residues.

A single count supports this clone. This CDR3 is CASSPHEYNEQFF. The CDR3 bases are TGTGCCAGCAGCCCACACGAATACAATGAGCAGTTCTTC. V usage is TRBV14 and J usage is TRBJ2-1; D remains unclear. The CDR3 is 13 residues long. V was clipped by 4 bases and J by 4 bases, with 8 bases between them. Germline loops: CDR1 SGHDN, CDR2 FVKESK.

The chain couples TRBV6-2 or TRBV6-3 to TRBJ2-2; D unclear. The CDR3 covers 12 residues. Trimming pared 6 bases from V and 5 bases from J, leaving 7 bases between. Germline V gene sequence: CDR1 MNHEY, CDR2 SVGEGT. CDR3 sequence (DNA): TGTGCCAGCAGCCTACTAACCGGGGAGCTGTTTTTT. Amino acids: CASSLLTGELFF.

The gene calls are TRBV5-1 and TRBJ1-2; 7 nucleotides line up with TRBD1. Trimming removed 4 bases from V and 2 bases from J; junction bases left unmatched: 8. The CDR3 runs to 15 residues. Germline-derived CDR1 and CDR2 are SGHRS and YFSETQ. CDR3 bases: TGCGCCAGCAGCCCGACAACAGGGGCCAACTATGGCTACACCTTC. It specifies CASSPTTGANYGYTF.

The rearrangement joins TRBV28 to TRBJ1-3; maybe TRBD1 (6 bases). The CDR3 spans 13 residues. Per germline, CDR1 MDHEN and CDR2 SYDVKM. V lost 7 bases to trimming and J lost 0 bases, with 7 bases between them. CDR3 protein: CASMDSSGNTIYF. Written as DNA, the CDR3 is TGTGCCAGCATGGACAGCTCTGGAAACACCATATATTTT.

The rearrangement joins TRBV2 to TRBJ2-7; TRBD1 matches 9 bases. The germline V gene has CDR1 SNHLY and CDR2 FYNNEI. With V trimmed by 1 base and J by 5 bases, 12 bases remained unmatched. This CDR3 spans 17 amino acids. The CDR3 reads CASSEVDPGQGRNEQYF. As DNA, the CDR3 is TGTGCCAGCAGTGAAGTTGATCCGGGACAGGGTCGGAACGAGCAGTACTTC.

The genes are TRBV27 and TRBJ1-5; a possible D gene is TRBD1 (6 bases). The CDR3 extends over 14 amino acids. The V end was cut by 6 bases, the J end by 6 bases, with 15 bases between. Germline V gives CDR1 MNHEY, CDR2 SMNVEV (reference sequence). CDR3 region: CASRGAGGGQPQHF. DNA for the CDR3: TGTGCCAGCAGAGGTGCGGGGGGCGGTCAGCCCCAGCATTTT.

The chain carries TRBV5-1 and TRBJ2-1, with TRBD2 identical over 7 bases. Germline-derived CDR1 and CDR2 are SGHRS and YFSETQ. The CDR3 is 16 residues long. J lost 4 bases, V lost 0 bases, and 7 bases had no gene match. The CDR3 spells CASSLDAGVRYNEQFF. The CDR3, as DNA: TGCGCCAGCAGCTTGGACGCGGGAGTGAGGTACAATGAGCAGTTCTTC.

The chain couples TRBV28 to TRBJ1-3; TRBD1 is a possible D gene (6 bases). Per germline, CDR1 MDHEN and CDR2 SYDVKM. The CDR3 has 16 residues. V shed 2 bases and J shed 0 bases, with 11 bases lying between them. The CDR3 region has the DNA TGTGCCAGCAGTTTACCCGACAGGTTCTCTGGAAACACCATATATTTT. This codes for CASSLPDRFSGNTIYF. Using reference TRBV28 and TRBJ1-3 for the parts outside the CDR3, the full variable domain is DVKVTQSSRYLVKRTGEKVFLECVQDMDHENMFWYRQDPGLGLRLIYFSYDVKMKEKGDIPEGYSVSREKKERFSLILESASTNQTSMYLCASSLPDRFSGNTIYFGEGSWLTVV.

A single count supports this clone. V gene TRBV6-2 or TRBV6-3 combines with J gene TRBJ2-7; TRBD1 agrees at 10 bases. Germline-derived CDR1 and CDR2 are MNHEY and SVGEGT. J lost 2 bases, V lost 5 bases, and 3 bases had no gene match. This CDR3 region has 14 residues. The CDR3 region has the DNA TGTGCCAGCAGTCGGACAGGGGGGCCCTACGAGCAGTACTTC. It encodes CASSRTGGPYEQYF.

The chain joins TRBV28 to TRBJ2-7; D gene ambiguous. This CDR3 contains 15 residues. Germline loops: CDR1 MDHEN, CDR2 SYDVKM. The V gene lost 5 bases and the J gene lost 0 bases, with 14 bases spanning the gap. The CDR3 coding sequence is TGTGCCAGCAGTCCGTCAATGGAGCTCTCCTACGAGCAGTACTTC. Translated, it gives CASSPSMELSYEQYF.

The rearrangement joins TRBV4-1 to TRBJ2-7; tentatively, D is TRBD2 (6 bases). Germline loops: CDR1 MGHRA, CDR2 YSYEKL. Trimming pared 0 bases from V and 6 bases from J, leaving 15 bases between. The CDR3 consists of 15 residues. CDR3 sequence: CASSQEGPLGLEQYF. The DNA of the CDR3 is TGCGCCAGCAGCCAAGAGGGTCCCCTGGGACTCGAGCAGTACTTC.

The chain uses TRBV2 and TRBJ2-2; 13 positions match TRBD2. CDR1 is SNHLY, CDR2 FYNNEI, per germline. V shed 7 bases and J 6 bases; nucleotides not matched to a gene: 2. This CDR3 is built from 14 residues. The CDR3 spells CASTGLAGPGELFF. In DNA, the CDR3 is TGTGCCAGCACGGGACTAGCGGGACCCGGGGAGCTGTTTTTT.

The J gene is TRBJ1-5, the V gene TRBV6-1; D not resolved. V was trimmed by 2 bases and J by 6 bases, leaving 5 bases between them. Germline-derived CDR1 and CDR2 are MNHNS and SASEGT. This CDR3 region has 12 residues. CDR3 DNA sequence: TGTGCCAGCAGTGAATCGGTTCAGCCCCAGCATTTT. This encodes CASSESVQPQHF.

The chain combines TRBV28 with TRBJ1-4; TRBD1 is a possible D gene (6 bases). This CDR3 contains 14 residues. The germline V gene has CDR1 MDHEN and CDR2 SYDVKM. Trimming stripped 6 bases from V and 0 bases from J, with 8 bases between. CDR3 nucleotide sequence: TGTGCCAGCAGGGGACAAGCAACTAATGAAAAACTGTTTTTT. Its translation: CASRGQATNEKLFF.

This clone was found a few times. CDR3 residues: CASSVGTSGAKNIQYF. The CDR3 DNA reads TGTGCCAGCAGTGTCGGGACTAGCGGGGCCAAAAACATTCAGTACTTC. V and J are TRBV6-4 and TRBJ2-4; 12 bases fit TRBD2. With 4 bases clipped from V and 1 base from J, the junction kept 2 bases outside the gene matches. This CDR3 is 16 amino acids long. The V gene's germline CDR1 is MRHNA and CDR2 SNTAGT.

The chain has TRBV4-2 and TRBJ1-4, with unresolved D. The CDR3 consists of 17 residues. Germline V gene sequence: CDR1 LGHNA, CDR2 YNFKEQ. The V and J ends lost 0 bases and 0 bases respectively, with 11 bases between them. For the CDR3, the DNA is TGTGCCAGCAGCCAAGATCTTTGGCAGGCAACTAATGAAAAACTGTTTTTT. Translating gives CASSQDLWQATNEKLFF.

This clone was seen only once. The V call is TRBV29-1, the J call TRBJ2-1; TRBD2 agrees at 9 bases. CDR3 size: 15 residues. V dropped 1 base and J dropped 7; count of bases not matched to a gene: 8. Germline assignment: CDR1 SQVTM and CDR2 ANQGSEA. The CDR3 reads CSVEVLAGGGNEQFF. DNA of the CDR3: TGCAGCGTTGAAGTATTGGCGGGAGGGGGTAATGAGCAGTTCTTC.

CDR3 sequence (DNA): TGTGCCAGCAGTGATCGGGACTACGAGCAGTACTTC. The encoded protein is CASSDRDYEQYF. The V call is TRBV25-1, the J call TRBJ2-7, with D perhaps TRBD2 (5 bases). Germline loops: CDR1 MGHDK, CDR2 SYGVNS. The CDR3 spans 12 residues. Trimming removed 3 bases at V and 3 bases at J, with 6 bases between.

This chain connects TRBV13 to TRBJ2-3; 7 bases align to TRBD2. From germline, CDR1 is PRHDT and CDR2 FYEKMQ (reference sequence). CDR3 length equals 15 residues. Trimming removed 7 bases from V and 6 bases from J; junction bases left unmatched: 13. CDR3 loop: CASTARTGGSDTQYF. In DNA, the CDR3 is TGTGCCAGCACTGCCAGAACTGGCGGGAGTGATACGCAGTATTTT.

The V gene is TRBV6-8, the J gene TRBJ1-5; D possibly corresponds to TRBD1 (6 bases). The germline V gene has CDR1 MNHGY and CDR2 SAAAGT. Trimming took off 6 bases at V and 7 bases at J, with 19 bases between the two ends. The length of the CDR3 is 15 residues. The DNA of the CDR3 is TGTGCCAGCAGCTCCAGGGGTGATCCCATCCAGCCCCAGCATTTT. Amino acid sequence: CASSSRGDPIQPQHF.

This chain joins TRBV30 and TRBJ2-3, with D hard to call. The ends were cut back, 0 bases at V and 2 bases at J, with 12 bases in the middle. CDR3 size: 15 residues. Germline CDR1 is GTSNPN and CDR2 is SVGIG (reference sequence). For the CDR3, the DNA is TGTGCCTGGAGTGTACGTGGCGGTTACACAGATACGCAGTATTTT. Its protein is CAWSVRGGYTDTQYF.

The CDR3 DNA reads TGTGCCAGCAGCCTCGAGGAGGGGCGACCAGATACGCAGTATTTT. This translates into CASSLEEGRPDTQYF. The chain employs TRBV3-1 (or the pseudogene TRBV3-2) and TRBJ2-3, with D possibly matching TRBD2 (6 bases). The germline V gene has CDR1 LGHDT and CDR2 YNNKEL (reference sequence). V lost 4 bases to trimming and J lost 4 bases, with 15 bases between them. The CDR3 spans 15 residues.

V and J are TRBV2 and TRBJ2-3; 9 bases are shared with TRBD1. Unmatched junction bases numbered 6, after V lost 4 bases and J lost 4 bases. Germline lookup yields CDR1 SNHLY and CDR2 FYNNEI. The CDR3 loop spans 15 amino acids. The CDR3 DNA is TGTGCCAGCAGTGCCGGGACAGGGTTATCAGATACGCAGTATTTT. Encoded protein: CASSAGTGLSDTQYF. The full variable domain, with the rest looked up from reference TRBV2 and TRBJ2-3, is EPEVTQTPSHQVTQMGQEVILRCVPISNHLYFYWYRQILGQKVEFLVSFYNNEISEKSEIFDDQFSVERPDGSNFTLKIRSTKLEDSAMYFCASSAGTGLSDTQYFGPGTRLTVL.